Listed below are T cell receptor beta chains from one sample, sequenced in a study of blood T cell repertoires in COVID-19. Only in-frame clones appear in the TCRdb table, and some are missing; sequencing was by immunoSEQ multiplex PCR. The table has around 41,000 clones, about nine tenths seen once. Input material: peripheral blood. The receptors were gathered from a woman of 80 years or more with active COVID-19. Each CDR3 is given with its conserved first and last residue. The D gene is left open where the match is weak. Not every row has a clone size; where given, it reads once, few, many or a size class.

J gene	clone size	D gene	V gene	CDR3 DNA	CDR3 protein
TRBJ2-1	NA	TRBD1	TRBV19	TGTGCCAGTAGAACCGGGACAGACTACAATGAGCAGTTCTTC	CASRTGTDYNEQFF
TRBJ2-7	NA	NA	TRBV7-2	TGTGCCAGCAGCTTAGTGACTGCCTCCTACGAGCAGTACTTC	CASSLVTASYEQYF
TRBJ1-2	NA	NA	TRBV7-9	TGTGCCAGCAGCAGGGACTCCTACTATGGCTACACCTTC	CASSRDSYYGYTF
TRBJ1-5	NA	NA	TRBV19	TGTGCCAGTAGTATATCGGACTCAGGTGGACAGCCCCAGCATTTT	CASSISDSGGQPQHF
TRBJ2-7	NA	TRBD2	TRBV5-1	TGCGCCAGCAGCTTGGGAGCGGGGACGTTTTACGAGCAGTACTTC	CASSLGAGTFYEQYF
TRBJ2-1	NA	TRBD2	TRBV5-1	TGCGCCAGCACTGGCGGGGGGGCGGATGATGAGCAGTTCTTC	CASTGGGADDEQFF
TRBJ2-1	NA	NA	TRBV18	TGTGCCAGCTCACCAATGGGGGGGGCCGACAATGAGCAGTTCTTC	CASSPMGGADNEQFF
TRBJ1-1	NA	TRBD1	TRBV19	TGTGCCAGTAGTACGACAGGGGAGGTTGAAGCTTTCTTT	CASSTTGEVEAFF
TRBJ1-4	NA	NA	TRBV15	TGTGCCACCAGTTTGGGGGCTCCGGAAAAACTGTTTTTT	CATSLGAPEKLFF
TRBJ1-6	NA	NA	TRBV5-1	TGCGCCAGCAGCTTGGGGGCAGGTTCACCCCTCCACTTT	CASSLGAGSPLHF
TRBJ1-1	NA	NA	TRBV10-3	TGTGCCATCGCGGCCGGTGTGAACACTGAAGCTTTCTTT	CAIAAGVNTEAFF
TRBJ1-2	NA	TRBD1	TRBV4-2	TGTGCCAGCAGCCTTGCCGCGGGACAGGGGACGAGGGGCTACACCTTC	CASSLAAGQGTRGYTF
TRBJ1-2	NA	TRBD1	TRBV28	TGTGCCAGCAGCGAAGCGGCAGGGGGCTCCGGCTACACCTTC	CASSEAAGGSGYTF
TRBJ1-1	once	NA	TRBV6-5	TGTGCCAGCAGCACAGGGCGGCGGGACACTGAAGCTTTCTTT	CASSTGRRDTEAFF
TRBJ1-1	NA	NA	TRBV9	TGTGCCAGCAGCGTGTCCCCCAGGCCGAACACTGAAGCTTTCTTT	CASSVSPRPNTEAFF
TRBJ2-7	few	TRBD1	TRBV18	TGTGCCAGCTCACCGTCGCGGGGACAGGCACGGCTTGAGCAGTACTTC	CASSPSRGQARLEQYF
TRBJ1-5	once	NA	TRBV28	TGTGCCAGCAGGAGGGCCAATCAGCCCCAGCATTTT	CASRRANQPQHF
TRBJ2-3	NA	NA	TRBV19	TGTGCCAGTAGTATAAGGACCAGCGGACCCACAGATACGCAGTATTTT	CASSIRTSGPTDTQYF
TRBJ2-5	NA	NA	TRBV27	TGTGCCAGCAAACGGGGGCAAGAGACCCAGTACTTC	CASKRGQETQYF
TRBJ2-5	NA	TRBD1	TRBV6-1	TGTGCCAGCAGTGAAACAGGGGGCGGCGAGACCCAGTACTTC	CASSETGGGETQYF
TRBJ2-5	NA	NA	TRBV18	TGTGCCAGCTCACCAAGGCGGTTGCGCGGGGAGACCCAGTACTTC	CASSPRRLRGETQYF
TRBJ1-2	NA	NA	TRBV5-1	TGCGCCAGCAGCCGACCCGGGGGGGGCCGGGATGGCTACACCTTC	CASSRPGGGRDGYTF
TRBJ1-2	NA	TRBD1	TRBV7-6	TGTGCCAGCAGCTTGGCGACACCCGGGACAGGGGACGGCTACACCTTC	CASSLATPGTGDGYTF
TRBJ2-7	NA	NA	TRBV5-4	TGTGCCAGCAGCTTGACCAGGGTCAACGAGCAGTACTTC	CASSLTRVNEQYF
TRBJ1-5	once	NA	TRBV2	TGTGCCAGCAGTGAAGAGGGACACACCAATCAGCCCCAGCATTTT	CASSEEGHTNQPQHF
TRBJ2-3	NA	NA	TRBV7-2	TGTGCCAGCAGCTTAGACGCGGGGGCCGCAGCAGATACGCAGTATTTT	CASSLDAGAAADTQYF
TRBJ2-1	once	TRBD1	TRBV5-6	TGTGCCAGCAGCTTGGGTTTTGGGACAGGGGGGACAAGGAAGCAGTTCTTC	CASSLGFGTGGTRKQFF
TRBJ1-6	few	NA	TRBV6-5	TGTGCCAGTAAGAAACCGGGACTGATGAATTCACCCCTCCACTTT	CASKKPGLMNSPLHF
TRBJ1-5	NA	TRBD1	TRBV19	TGTGCCAGCTCAGACAGGGGAAATCAGCCCCAGCATTTT	CASSDRGNQPQHF
TRBJ1-3	once	NA	TRBV7-2	TGTGCCAGCAGCTTAGCCGTGGGGCCCTCCTCTGGAAACACCATATATTTT	CASSLAVGPSSGNTIYF
TRBJ1-6	NA	NA	TRBV3-1/TRBV3-2	TGTGCCAGCAGCCAAGATCGGACATCTTCACCCCTCCACTTT	CASSQDRTSSPLHF